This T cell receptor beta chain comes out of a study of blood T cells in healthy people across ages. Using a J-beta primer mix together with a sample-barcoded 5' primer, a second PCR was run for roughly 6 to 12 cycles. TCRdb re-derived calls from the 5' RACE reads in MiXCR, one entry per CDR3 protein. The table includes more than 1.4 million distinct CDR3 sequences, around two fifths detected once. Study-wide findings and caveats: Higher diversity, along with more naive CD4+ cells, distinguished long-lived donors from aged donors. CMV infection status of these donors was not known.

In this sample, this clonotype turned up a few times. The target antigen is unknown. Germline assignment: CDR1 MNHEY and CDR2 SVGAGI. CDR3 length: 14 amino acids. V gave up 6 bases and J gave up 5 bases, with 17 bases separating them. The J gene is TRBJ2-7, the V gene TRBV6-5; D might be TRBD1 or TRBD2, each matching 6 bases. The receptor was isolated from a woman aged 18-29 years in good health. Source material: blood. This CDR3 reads CASRKDSGSHEQYF. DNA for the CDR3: TGTGCCAGCAGGAAGGACAGCGGGTCCCACGAGCAGTACTTC.